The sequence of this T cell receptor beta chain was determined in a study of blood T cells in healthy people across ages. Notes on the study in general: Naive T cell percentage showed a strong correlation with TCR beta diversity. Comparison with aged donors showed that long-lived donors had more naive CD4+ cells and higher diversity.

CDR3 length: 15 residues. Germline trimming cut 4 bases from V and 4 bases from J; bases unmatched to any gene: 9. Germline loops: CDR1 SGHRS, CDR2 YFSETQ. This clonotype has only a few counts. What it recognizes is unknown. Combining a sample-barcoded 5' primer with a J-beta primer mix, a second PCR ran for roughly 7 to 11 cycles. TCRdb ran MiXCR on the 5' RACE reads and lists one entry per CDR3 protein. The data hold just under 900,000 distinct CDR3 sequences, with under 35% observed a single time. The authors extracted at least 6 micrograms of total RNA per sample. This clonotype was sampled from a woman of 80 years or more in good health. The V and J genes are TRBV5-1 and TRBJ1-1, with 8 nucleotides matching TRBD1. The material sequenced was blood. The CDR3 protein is CASSGQGGTGTEAFF. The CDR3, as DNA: TGCGCCAGCAGCGGACAGGGAGGGACGGGCACTGAAGCTTTCTTT.